This T cell receptor (beta chain) emerged from a study of OX40 agonist ivuxolimab in advanced cancers. Study-level points and caveats: CD4+ and CD8+ T cells in blood underwent clonal expansion by week 6 at 0.1 to 3.0 mg/kg. Expanded clones were, on average, more numerous in CD8+ T cells than in CD4+.

Libraries were prepared by immunoSEQ multiplex PCR; TCRdb keeps only in-frame clonotypes and omits some of them. The table lists 75,000 to 95,000 clones, roughly 91% of them singletons. Details on this clone: The target antigen is unknown.

Trimming stripped 3 bases from V and 2 bases from J, with 7 bases between. The V gene's germline CDR1 is GTSNPN and CDR2 SVGIG (reference sequence). This CDR3 region has 13 residues. The chain combines TRBV30 with TRBJ1-4, with no clear D. The sequences come from CD4+ or CD8+ T cells sorted from blood, collected in a trial of the OX40 agonist ivuxolimab. This sequence was found in an adult with an advanced solid tumor such as melanoma, head and neck, liver or kidney cancer. Here the CDR3 DNA reads TGTGCCTGGAGCGAAGGGACTAATGAAAAACTGTTTTTT. Its translation: CAWSEGTNEKLFF.